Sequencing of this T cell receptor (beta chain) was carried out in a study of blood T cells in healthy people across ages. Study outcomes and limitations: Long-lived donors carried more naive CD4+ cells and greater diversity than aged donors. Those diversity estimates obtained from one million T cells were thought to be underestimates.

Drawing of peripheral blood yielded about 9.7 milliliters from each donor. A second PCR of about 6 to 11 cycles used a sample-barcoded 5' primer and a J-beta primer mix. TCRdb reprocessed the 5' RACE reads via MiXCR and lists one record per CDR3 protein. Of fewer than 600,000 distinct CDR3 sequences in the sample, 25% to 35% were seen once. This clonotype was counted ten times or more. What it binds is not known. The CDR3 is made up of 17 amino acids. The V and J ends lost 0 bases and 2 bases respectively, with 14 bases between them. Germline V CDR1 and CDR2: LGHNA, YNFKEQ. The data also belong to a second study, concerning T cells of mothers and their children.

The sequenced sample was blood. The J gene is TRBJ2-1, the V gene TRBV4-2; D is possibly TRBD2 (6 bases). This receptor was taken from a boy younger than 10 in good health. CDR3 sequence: CASSQDPTSNAYNEQFF. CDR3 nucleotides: TGTGCCAGCAGCCAAGATCCCACTAGCAATGCCTACAATGAGCAGTTCTTC.